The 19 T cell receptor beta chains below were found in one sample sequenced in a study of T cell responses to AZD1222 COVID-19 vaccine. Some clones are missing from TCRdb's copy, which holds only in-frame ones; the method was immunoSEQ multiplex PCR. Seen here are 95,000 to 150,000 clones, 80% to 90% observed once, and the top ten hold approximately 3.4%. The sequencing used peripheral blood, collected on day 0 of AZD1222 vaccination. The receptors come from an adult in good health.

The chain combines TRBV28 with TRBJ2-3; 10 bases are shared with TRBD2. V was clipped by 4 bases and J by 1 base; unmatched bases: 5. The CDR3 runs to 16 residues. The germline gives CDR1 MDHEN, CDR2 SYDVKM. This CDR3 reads CASSSLAGAGTDTQYF. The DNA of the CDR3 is TGTGCCAGCAGTTCCCTAGCGGGGGCGGGCACAGATACGCAGTATTTT.

The DNA of the CDR3 is TGTGCCAGCAGCCCACACCCAGGACAGACCGTGGAGACCCAGTACTTC. Translation gives CASSPHPGQTVETQYF. The chain carries TRBV7-3 and TRBJ2-5, with TRBD1 as a possible D gene (6 bases). The length of the CDR3 is 16 residues. Trimming left V 5 bases short and J 5 bases short, with 21 bases between. From germline, CDR1 is SGHTA and CDR2 FQGTGA.

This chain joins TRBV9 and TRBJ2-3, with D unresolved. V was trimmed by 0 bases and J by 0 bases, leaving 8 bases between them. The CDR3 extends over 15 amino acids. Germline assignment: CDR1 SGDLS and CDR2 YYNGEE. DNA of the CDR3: TGTGCCAGCAGCGTAGTTGGCCAAAGCACAGATACGCAGTATTTT. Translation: CASSVVGQSTDTQYF.

The CDR3 nucleotides are TGTGCCAGCAGCCCCCGTCAGGGGGAGGGGGTCTATGGCTACACCTTC. This codes for CASSPRQGEGVYGYTF. This sequence joins TRBV3-1 (or the pseudogene TRBV3-2) and TRBJ1-2; 7 nucleotides line up with TRBD1. J lost 4 bases, V lost 4 bases, and 12 bases had no gene match. Germline loops: CDR1 LGHDT, CDR2 YNNKEL (reference sequence). The CDR3 sequence is 16 residues long.

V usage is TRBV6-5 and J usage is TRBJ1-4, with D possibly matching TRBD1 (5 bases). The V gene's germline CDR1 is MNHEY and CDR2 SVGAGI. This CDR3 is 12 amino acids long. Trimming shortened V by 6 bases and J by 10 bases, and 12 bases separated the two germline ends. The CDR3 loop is CASRRGGGKLFF. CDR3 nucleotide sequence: TGTGCCAGCAGACGTGGGGGGGGAAAACTGTTTTTT.

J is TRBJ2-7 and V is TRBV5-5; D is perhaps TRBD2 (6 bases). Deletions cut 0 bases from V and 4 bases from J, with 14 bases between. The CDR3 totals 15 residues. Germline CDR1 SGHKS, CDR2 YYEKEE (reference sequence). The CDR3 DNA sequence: TGTGCCAGCAGCTTGGGGAGGGAACGATCGTACGAGCAGTACTTC. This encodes CASSLGRERSYEQYF.

CDR3 residues: CASSIEGAINSPLHF. Written as DNA, the CDR3 is TGTGCCAGTAGTATCGAGGGCGCCATCAATTCACCCCTCCACTTT. The gene calls are TRBV19 and TRBJ1-6; D gene uncertain. CDR3 size: 15 residues. V was pared by 3 bases and J by 7 bases, with 13 bases between. CDR1 and CDR2 (germline): LNHDA, SQIVND (reference sequence).

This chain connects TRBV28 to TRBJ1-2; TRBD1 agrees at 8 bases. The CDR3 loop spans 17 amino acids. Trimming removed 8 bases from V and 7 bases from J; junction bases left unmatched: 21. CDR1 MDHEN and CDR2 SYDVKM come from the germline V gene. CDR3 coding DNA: TGTGCCAGCCGAACGGGAGGCCGGATTGACAGGGGCGGTGGCTACACCTTC. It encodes CASRTGGRIDRGGGYTF.

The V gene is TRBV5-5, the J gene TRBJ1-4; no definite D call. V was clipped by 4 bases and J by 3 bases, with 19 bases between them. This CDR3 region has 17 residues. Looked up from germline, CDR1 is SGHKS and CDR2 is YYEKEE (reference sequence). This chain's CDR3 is CASSPSSQPPSNEKLFF. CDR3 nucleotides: TGTGCCAGCAGCCCCTCCAGCCAGCCTCCCTCTAATGAAAAACTGTTTTTT.

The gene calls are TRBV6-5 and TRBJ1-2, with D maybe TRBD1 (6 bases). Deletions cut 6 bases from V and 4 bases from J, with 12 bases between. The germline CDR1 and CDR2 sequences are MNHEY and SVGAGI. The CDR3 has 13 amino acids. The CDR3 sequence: CASRQAGAYGYTF. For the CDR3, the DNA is TGTGCCAGCAGACAGGCGGGGGCCTATGGCTACACCTTC.

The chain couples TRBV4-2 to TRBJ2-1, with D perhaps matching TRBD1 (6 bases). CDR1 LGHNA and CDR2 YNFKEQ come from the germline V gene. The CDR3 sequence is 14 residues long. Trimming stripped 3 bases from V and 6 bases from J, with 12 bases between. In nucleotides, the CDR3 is TGTGCCAGCAGCCAGGAGACAGGTTTCAATGAGCAGTTCTTC. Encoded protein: CASSQETGFNEQFF.

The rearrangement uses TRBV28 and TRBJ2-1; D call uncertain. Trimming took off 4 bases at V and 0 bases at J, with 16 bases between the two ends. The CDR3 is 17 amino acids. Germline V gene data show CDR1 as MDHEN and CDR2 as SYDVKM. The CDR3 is CASSSSLGRFSYNEQFF. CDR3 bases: TGTGCCAGCAGTTCCTCTCTAGGACGGTTCTCCTACAATGAGCAGTTCTTC.

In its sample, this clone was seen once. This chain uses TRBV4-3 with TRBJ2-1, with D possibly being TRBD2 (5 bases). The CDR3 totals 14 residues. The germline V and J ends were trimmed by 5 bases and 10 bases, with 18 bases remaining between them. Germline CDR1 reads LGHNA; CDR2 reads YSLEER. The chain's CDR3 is CASSENGGRGEQFF. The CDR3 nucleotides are TGCGCCAGCAGCGAGAACGGTGGCAGAGGGGAGCAGTTCTTC.

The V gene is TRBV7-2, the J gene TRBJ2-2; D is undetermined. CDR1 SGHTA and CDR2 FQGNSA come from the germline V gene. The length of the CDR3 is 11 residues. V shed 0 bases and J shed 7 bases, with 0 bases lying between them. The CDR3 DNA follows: TGTGCCAGCAGCTTAGCCGGGGAGCTGTTTTTT. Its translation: CASSLAGELFF.

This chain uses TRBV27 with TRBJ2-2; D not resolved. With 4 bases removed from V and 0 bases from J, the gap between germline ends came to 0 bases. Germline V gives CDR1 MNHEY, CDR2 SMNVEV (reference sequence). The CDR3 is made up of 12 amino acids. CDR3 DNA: TGTGCCAGCAGTTCGAACACCGGGGAGCTGTTTTTT. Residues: CASSSNTGELFF.

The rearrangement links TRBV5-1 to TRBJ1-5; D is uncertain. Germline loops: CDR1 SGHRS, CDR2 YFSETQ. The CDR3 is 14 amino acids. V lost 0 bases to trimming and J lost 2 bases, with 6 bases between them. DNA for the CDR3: TGCGCCAGCAGCTTGGAAGGACGCAATCAGCCCCAGCATTTT. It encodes CASSLEGRNQPQHF.

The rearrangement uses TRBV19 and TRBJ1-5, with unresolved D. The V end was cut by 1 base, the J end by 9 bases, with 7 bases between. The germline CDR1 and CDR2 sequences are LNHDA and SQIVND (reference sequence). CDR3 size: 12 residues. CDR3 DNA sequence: TGTGCCAGTAGTATAGTGCGGGGGCCCCAGCATTTT. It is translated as CASSIVRGPQHF.

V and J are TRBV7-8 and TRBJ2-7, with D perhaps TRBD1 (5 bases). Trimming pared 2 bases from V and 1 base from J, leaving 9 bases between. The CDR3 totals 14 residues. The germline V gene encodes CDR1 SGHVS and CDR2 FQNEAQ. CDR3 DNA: TGTGCCAGCAGCTTATACGACAGTTCCTACGAGCAGTACTTC. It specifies CASSLYDSSYEQYF. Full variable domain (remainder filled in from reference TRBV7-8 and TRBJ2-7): GAGVSQSPRYKVAKRGQDVALRCDPISGHVSLFWYQQALGQGPEFLTYFQNEAQLDKSGLPSDRFFAERPEGSVSTLKIQRTQQEDSAVYLCASSLYDSSYEQYFGPGTRLTVT.

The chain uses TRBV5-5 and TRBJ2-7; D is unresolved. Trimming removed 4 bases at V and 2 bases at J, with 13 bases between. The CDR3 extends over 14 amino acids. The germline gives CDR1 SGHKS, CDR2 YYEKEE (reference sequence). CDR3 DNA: TGTGCCAGCAGCCCCGGGTGGGGTACCTACGAGCAGTACTTC. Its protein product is CASSPGWGTYEQYF.